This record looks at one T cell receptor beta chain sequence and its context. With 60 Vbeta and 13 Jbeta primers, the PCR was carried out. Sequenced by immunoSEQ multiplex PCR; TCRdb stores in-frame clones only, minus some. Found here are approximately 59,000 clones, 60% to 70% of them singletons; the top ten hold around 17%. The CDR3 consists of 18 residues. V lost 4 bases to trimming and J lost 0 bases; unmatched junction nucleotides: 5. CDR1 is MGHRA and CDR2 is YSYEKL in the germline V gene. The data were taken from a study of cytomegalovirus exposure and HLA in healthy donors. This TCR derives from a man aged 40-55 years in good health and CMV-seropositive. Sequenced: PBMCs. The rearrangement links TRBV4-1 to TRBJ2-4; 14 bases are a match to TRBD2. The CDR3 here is CASSRLAGGDLAKNIQYF. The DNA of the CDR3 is TGCGCCAGCAGCCGACTAGCGGGGGGGGATTTAGCCAAAAACATTCAGTACTTC.